This T cell receptor beta chain originates from a study of blood T cell repertoires in COVID-19 (dated by TCRdb to 2020 to 2021). Describing the broader study: Collaborator samples came from the United States, Italy and Spain and covered acute and convalescent phases of COVID-19. HLA class I and class II types, where available, came from metadata supplied by the sample provider rather than from assay-based typing. The material from the prospective study consisted of cDNA or gDNA derived from T cells, B-cell-depleted T cells, or PBMCs. The sample metadata nearly always contained a de-identified subject ID, COVID-19 status, age in years and sex. Subjects who had been exposed to COVID-19, were actively infected with it, or had recovered from it provided the deeply sampled blood TCRbeta repertoires that made up the dataset. Samples came from the ongoing ImmuneRACE study (first 160 participants) plus 1,254 subjects from 6 global collaborators. The repertoires were released in a freely available public database intended as a resource for research on the immune response to SARS-CoV-2. Findings and caveats that apply to the study as a whole: Clinical and demographic metadata were provided uncurated, with the amount varying by source and participant.

The cysteine opens and the phenylalanine closes a CDR3 of 16 amino acids. Only the CDR3 portion is preserved as DNA: 48 bases, with reading frame beginning at the first base. CDR1 and CDR2 are drawn from the germline V gene (reference sequence): SGHKS, YYEKEE. A distance of 18 bases separates the germline ends of V and J, which lose 1 base and 10 bases respectively. TCRbeta CDR3 regions were amplified from genomic DNA by means of the immunoSEQ Assay, a bias-controlled multiplex PCR. Per the source publication's procedure: The number of nucleated cells in each sample was estimated by amplification of reference gene primers within the assay. Sequence reads were collapsed and filtered to measure the absolute abundance of every unique TCRbeta CDR3 rearrangement. For each sample, productive Simpson clonality was calculated by taking the square root of Simpson's diversity index across productive rearrangements. TCRdb provides this immuneACCESS table in a form limited to in-frame rearrangements. Some clones are lacking; in checked studies, under half of them reflect an unresolved V gene, and why the rest are absent is not known. That table furnishes V, J and clone size, whereas the DNA furnished D and trimming. The sample has some 230,000 clones on record, roughly four fifths of them singletons. The ten top clones hold over 2.5% of the sample.

Regarding this clone: Its antigen remains unidentified. Base quality data are lacking; no much larger clone is found one base away.

Another Seattle source contributed samples from volunteer blood donors who had recovered from COVID-19. Whole blood was collected in K2EDTA tubes by collaborating institutions according to the institutions' own protocols. Collaborator samples were shipped for TCRbeta analysis as frozen whole blood, isolated PBMCs, or DNA extracted from either sample type. Material for sequencing was peripheral blood. The sequence came from a woman in her 30s who had recovered from COVID-19. The V and J segments used are TRBV5-5 and TRBJ1-6; too little of a D gene remains to name it. CDR3 loop: CASSLSPIGVRSPLHF. The DNA sequence is TGTGCCAGCAGCTTGTCCCCGATCGGGGTACGGTCACCCCTCCACTTT.